The clone carrying this T cell receptor beta chain appeared a few times. These data come from a study of blood T cell repertoires in COVID-19. With 5 bases clipped from V and 0 bases from J, the junction kept 6 bases outside the gene matches. The CDR3 is 16 residues long. CDR1 is LNHDA and CDR2 is SQIVND in the germline V gene (reference sequence). The protocol was immunoSEQ multiplex PCR, while the TCRdb copy is restricted to in-frame clones and leaves out a portion. The table lists a few hundred thousand clones, roughly 90% of them singletons, with around 3% in the top ten. Sequencing was performed on peripheral blood. This TCR derives from a woman in her twenties or thirties with COVID-19, enrolled during active disease. This sequence joins TRBV19 and TRBJ2-1; 8 bases align to TRBD2. In nucleotides, the CDR3 is TGTGCCAGTAGTGTAATTAGCGGGATCTCCTACAATGAGCAGTTCTTC. Protein product: CASSVISGISYNEQFF.